The 29 T cell receptor beta chains below all came from one sample that was sequenced in a study of OX40 agonist ivuxolimab in advanced cancers. Generated by immunoSEQ multiplex PCR, the TCRdb table keeps only in-frame clones and is missing some. The table records 70,000 to 80,000 clones, approximately 86% of them present only once. Sequences were derived from CD4+ or CD8+ T cells sorted from blood, sampled in a trial of the OX40 agonist ivuxolimab. Every receptor here comes from an adult with an advanced solid tumor such as melanoma, head and neck, liver or kidney cancer.

This clone was seen a single time. The rearrangement links TRBV5-1 to TRBJ2-5, with 11 bases identical to TRBD2. The V segment lost 6 bases and the J segment 4 bases; nucleotides outside the gene matches: 8. Germline lookup yields CDR1 SGHRS and CDR2 YFSETQ. This CDR3 region has 15 residues. Here the CDR3 reads CASTPQLAGVETQYF. DNA for the CDR3: TGCGCCAGCACCCCCCAACTAGCGGGAGTAGAGACCCAGTACTTC.

This chain links TRBV11-2 with TRBJ2-5; possibly TRBD1 for D (5 bases). Trimming cost V 5 bases and J 1 base, with 8 bases left between them. The CDR3 extends over 13 amino acids. Germline lookup yields CDR1 SGHAT and CDR2 FQNNGV. CDR3 amino acids: CASSVDIQETQYF. The CDR3 coding sequence is TGTGCCAGCAGCGTGGACATCCAAGAGACCCAGTACTTC. Supplemented by reference TRBV11-2 and TRBJ2-5, the full variable domain reads EAGVAQSPRYKIIEKRQSVAFWCNPISGHATLYWYQQILGQGPKLLIQFQNNGVVDDSQLPKDRFSAERLKGVDSTLKIQPAKLEDSAVYLCASSVDIQETQYFGPGTRLLVL.

J is TRBJ1-1 and V is TRBV29-1; D is unclear. Between the trimmed V and J ends, which lost 2 bases and 1 base, there was a span of 8 bases. Germline V CDR1 and CDR2: SQVTM, ANQGSEA. The CDR3 runs 13 residues. CDR3 DNA: TGCAGCGTTGAATCGCTGGGGAACACTGAAGCTTTCTTT. Amino acids: CSVESLGNTEAFF.

A few counts support this clone. This chain connects TRBV25-1 to TRBJ1-2; D is possibly TRBD1 (5 bases). The CDR3 sequence is 18 residues long. The V end was cut by 3 bases, the J end by 4 bases, with 24 bases between. Germline CDR1 and CDR2: MGHDK and SYGVNS. CDR3 coding DNA: TGTGCCAGCAGTGATCTCGGGGACCTCAACGATATTATCTATGGCTACACCTTC. Protein product: CASSDLGDLNDIIYGYTF.

V gene TRBV7-6 combines with J gene TRBJ1-5; D is unclear. CDR1 is SGHVS and CDR2 is FNYEAQ in the germline V gene. This CDR3 has 17 residues. Deletions cut 0 bases from V and 0 bases from J, with 12 bases between. The CDR3 nucleotides are TGTGCCAGCAGCTTAGCCCCCAGGACGTATAGCAATCAGCCCCAGCATTTT. This codes for CASSLAPRTYSNQPQHF. Full variable domain (outside the CDR3, taken from reference TRBV7-6 and TRBJ1-5): GAGVSQSPRYKVTKRGQDVALRCDPISGHVSLYWYRQALGQGPEFLTYFNYEAQQDKSGLPNDRFSAERPEGSISTLTIQRTEQRDSAMYRCASSLAPRTYSNQPQHFGDGTRLSIL.

The chain uses TRBV2 and TRBJ2-2; the match to TRBD1 covers 9 bases. The CDR3 is made up of 18 amino acids. Germline assignment: CDR1 SNHLY and CDR2 FYNNEI. The trim removed 5 bases at V and 6 bases at J, leaving 16 bases unmatched. CDR3 amino acids: CASSLRDREFSKAGELFF. The DNA for the CDR3 is TGTGCCAGCAGTCTCCGGGACAGGGAATTTTCTAAGGCCGGGGAGCTGTTTTTT. Full variable domain (missing parts from reference TRBV2 and TRBJ2-2): EPEVTQTPSHQVTQMGQEVILRCVPISNHLYFYWYRQILGQKVEFLVSFYNNEISEKSEIFDDQFSVERPDGSNFTLKIRSTKLEDSAMYFCASSLRDREFSKAGELFFGEGSRLTVL.

A word on this clone: The junction differs from germline at one of its ends, possibly a read error. The V call is TRBV2, the J call TRBJ2-3; 10 nucleotides align to TRBD2. The germline gives CDR1 SNHLY, CDR2 FYNNEI. The CDR3 is 19 residues long. In nucleotides, the CDR3 is TGTGCCGGCAGTGTTCTAGCGGGAGCCTTGGGGCAGCGCACAGATACGCAGTATTTT. Protein product: CAGSVLAGALGQRTDTQYF.

This chain links TRBV4-3 with TRBJ2-1, with unresolved D. Germline V gives CDR1 LGHNA, CDR2 YSLEER. The germline V and J ends were trimmed by 0 bases and 9 bases, with 9 bases remaining between them. This CDR3 is built from 13 residues. The CDR3 DNA reads as TGCGCCAGCAGCCAAGATTATCGGGCTGAGCAGTTCTTC. Translation: CASSQDYRAEQFF.

The sample holds a few counts of this clone. The chain has TRBV5-4 and TRBJ2-1; D may be TRBD1 (5 bases). This CDR3 is built from 16 residues. Per the germline V gene, CDR1 is SGHNT and CDR2 is YYREEE (reference sequence). Trimming left V 4 bases short and J 0 bases short, with 14 bases between. CDR3 bases: TGTGCCAGCAGCCCATGGGGCCCAAGCTCCTACAATGAGCAGTTCTTC. The encoded protein is CASSPWGPSSYNEQFF.

This clone was recorded only once. V and J are TRBV30 and TRBJ2-2; TRBD1 or TRBD2 may be the D gene (5 bases each). V was cut by 0 bases and J by 4 bases, with 9 bases left in between. This CDR3 is built from 14 residues. Looked up from germline, CDR1 is GTSNPN and CDR2 is SVGIG (reference sequence). The CDR3 here is CAWSVTRGTGELFF. CDR3 in DNA: TGTGCCTGGAGTGTAACTAGGGGCACCGGGGAGCTGTTTTTT.

The rearrangement uses TRBV7-8 and TRBJ2-3; D may match TRBD1 or TRBD2 (6 bases each). The CDR3 has 13 amino acids. The V gene's germline CDR1 is SGHVS and CDR2 FQNEAQ. V dropped 8 bases and J dropped 11 bases, with 20 bases sitting between them. CDR3 loop: CASSPAEEGGQYF. The CDR3 nucleotides are TGTGCCAGCTCTCCTGCAGAGGAGGGGGGGCAGTATTTT.

This clone was found once. The chain combines TRBV5-1 with TRBJ2-3, with 10 bases lining up with TRBD2. This CDR3 is 19 amino acids long. The germline V gene has CDR1 SGHRS and CDR2 YFSETQ. Unmatched junction bases numbered 18, after V lost 6 bases and J lost 2 bases. CDR3 sequence: CASTERPAGGHVDTDTQYF. The CDR3 DNA sequence: TGCGCCAGCACTGAGCGTCCAGCGGGGGGGCATGTGGACACAGATACGCAGTATTTT.

For the CDR3, the DNA is TGCGCCAGCAGTGGGTTGGGGGCCTATGGCTACACCTTC. It yields the protein CASSGLGAYGYTF. The chain recombines TRBV10-2 with TRBJ1-2; TRBD1 might be the D (6 bases). The CDR3 has 13 amino acids. Per germline, CDR1 WSHSY and CDR2 SAAADI. V lost 4 bases and J lost 4, with 10 bases in between.

The chain uses TRBV5-1 and TRBJ2-3; weak D call: TRBD1 (6 bases). Germline CDR1 SGHRS, CDR2 YFSETQ. V lost 1 base and J lost 4, with 13 bases in between. The CDR3 length is 15 residues. The CDR3 protein is CASSLQGRGADTQYF. The CDR3 region has the DNA TGCGCCAGCAGCTTGCAGGGGCGAGGCGCAGATACGCAGTATTTT.

J is TRBJ1-1 and V is TRBV30; tentatively, D is TRBD1 (5 bases). The CDR3 is made up of 15 amino acids. The V end lost 4 bases, the J end lost 5 bases, and 20 bases lay between the germline ends. Germline V gene data show CDR1 as GTSNPN and CDR2 as SVGIG (reference sequence). Written as DNA, the CDR3 is TGTGCCTGGAAGAGGAAGGATTCAGGGTGGACTGAAGCTTTCTTT. It specifies CAWKRKDSGWTEAFF.

The rearrangement uses TRBV2 and TRBJ2-7; unclear D gene. The ends were cut back, 6 bases at V and 7 bases at J, with 13 bases in the middle. The germline CDR1 and CDR2 sequences are SNHLY and FYNNEI. CDR3 size: 12 residues. CDR3 sequence: CASRDQIGEQYF. In DNA, the CDR3 is TGTGCCAGCAGGGACCAAATTGGGGAGCAGTACTTC.

The rearrangement uses TRBV7-9 and TRBJ1-2; no firm D call. The CDR3 length is 15 residues. CDR1 and CDR2 (germline): SEHNR, FQNEAQ (reference sequence). The V and J ends lost 1 base and 4 bases respectively, with 13 bases between them. The CDR3 sequence: CASSLESLRLYGYTF. The CDR3 DNA follows: TGTGCCAGCAGCTTAGAGTCGCTTCGCCTCTATGGCTACACCTTC.

This chain joins TRBV28 and TRBJ2-7; the D call may be TRBD1 or TRBD2 (5 bases each). Looked up from germline, CDR1 is MDHEN and CDR2 is SYDVKM. This CDR3 spans 13 amino acids. Trimming pared 4 bases from V and 2 bases from J, leaving 9 bases between. The CDR3 DNA is TGTGCCAGCAGTTCCCCGGGACCCTACGAGCAGTACTTC. It specifies CASSSPGPYEQYF. The variable domain in full, completed from reference TRBV28 and TRBJ2-7, reads DVKVTQSSRYLVKRTGEKVFLECVQDMDHENMFWYRQDPGLGLRLIYFSYDVKMKEKGDIPEGYSVSREKKERFSLILESASTNQTSMYLCASSSPGPYEQYFGPGTRLTVT.

The V gene is TRBV6-5, the J gene TRBJ1-1; a weak D match, TRBD1 (5 bases). Germline CDR1 and CDR2: MNHEY and SVGAGI. V lost 6 bases and J lost 2, with 13 bases in between. The CDR3 loop spans 14 amino acids. Here the CDR3 DNA reads TGTGCCAGCAGGCCGAGGGGCGAAAACACTGAAGCTTTCTTT. Translation gives CASRPRGENTEAFF.

The J gene is TRBJ2-1, the V gene TRBV9, with D perhaps being TRBD1 or TRBD2 (5 bases each). V was pared by 4 bases and J by 9 bases, with 14 bases between. The CDR3 contains 13 residues. Germline CDR1 and CDR2: SGDLS and YYNGEE. The DNA of the CDR3 is TGTGCCAGCAGCCGGGACCTAGGCAGTGAGCAGTTCTTC. This codes for CASSRDLGSEQFF.

The J gene is TRBJ2-1, the V gene TRBV11-2; 15 bases are shared with TRBD2. Germline V gene lookup returns CDR1 SGHAT and CDR2 FQNNGV. After removal of 4 bases from V and 2 bases from J, the junction contained 9 bases not matched to a gene. The CDR3 length is 19 residues. The CDR3 DNA reads TGTGCCAGCAGCTCCACCGGGACTAGCGGGAGGTCCACCTACAATGAGCAGTTCTTC. Translation gives CASSSTGTSGRSTYNEQFF.

The V gene is TRBV5-1, the J gene TRBJ2-3, with D possibly being TRBD2 (6 bases). Trimming removed 4 bases at V and 4 bases at J, with 22 bases between. Germline V gene lookup returns CDR1 SGHRS and CDR2 YFSETQ. The CDR3 totals 17 residues. The CDR3 DNA follows: TGCGCCAGCAGCCTGGAAAGTACGGGAGTTGTGGCAGATACGCAGTATTTT. Translation gives CASSLESTGVVADTQYF.

V usage is TRBV7-2 and J usage is TRBJ2-7, with D perhaps TRBD2 (5 bases). The CDR3 runs to 16 residues. CDR1 SGHTA and CDR2 FQGNSA come from the germline V gene. V gave up 6 bases and J gave up 1 base, with 19 bases separating them. As DNA, the CDR3 is TGTGCCAGCAGTCGATTTGGCAGGACTTCATCCTACGAGCAGTACTTC. Amino acid sequence: CASSRFGRTSSYEQYF.

The V gene is TRBV9, the J gene TRBJ1-2; D unclear. Trimming pared 0 bases from V and 4 bases from J, leaving 10 bases between. CDR3 length: 14 amino acids. Germline loops: CDR1 SGDLS, CDR2 YYNGEE. CDR3 loop: CASSVDPTLYGYTF. The CDR3 DNA sequence: TGTGCCAGCAGCGTAGATCCGACACTCTATGGCTACACCTTC.

The V and J genes are TRBV29-1 and TRBJ2-3; D ambiguous. V lost 6 bases and J 1 base, leaving 11 bases between the germline ends. The CDR3 consists of 13 residues. Germline CDR1 reads SQVTM; CDR2 reads ANQGSEA. CDR3 bases: TGCAGCGTCGGGTGGGTGGGCACAGATACGCAGTATTTT. Encoded protein: CSVGWVGTDTQYF.

The chain uses TRBV11-3 and TRBJ2-2, with unresolved D. Germline V gives CDR1 SGHNT, CDR2 YENEEA. This CDR3 contains 14 residues. V was clipped by 3 bases and J by 7 bases, with 12 bases between them. This chain's CDR3 is CASSLARVGGELFF. CDR3 DNA: TGTGCCAGCAGCTTGGCCCGGGTTGGCGGGGAGCTGTTTTTT.

This clone qualifies as medium-sized (0.01 to 0.1%). The rearrangement links TRBV30 to TRBJ1-1; D is perhaps TRBD1 (5 bases). The CDR3 consists of 14 residues. Germline-derived CDR1 and CDR2 are GTSNPN and SVGIG (reference sequence). Trimming took 2 bases from V and 5 from J, leaving 15 bases between them. CDR3 bases: TGTGCCTGGAGTTTAACAGGAATTGGGACTGAAGCTTTCTTT. Protein: CAWSLTGIGTEAFF.

V usage is TRBV19 and J usage is TRBJ1-4; the D gene is possibly TRBD1 (6 bases). Germline V gene lookup returns CDR1 LNHDA and CDR2 SQIVND (reference sequence). The length of the CDR3 is 14 residues. V shed 4 bases and J shed 4 bases, with 10 bases lying between them. CDR3 sequence (DNA): TGTGCCAGTAGTACCCGACAGGATAATGAAAAACTGTTTTTT. It codes for CASSTRQDNEKLFF.

V gene TRBV7-3 combines with J gene TRBJ1-5; D is ambiguous. CDR1 SGHTA and CDR2 FQGTGA come from the germline V gene. CDR3 length: 13 residues. V was shortened by 5 bases and J by 6 bases, with 11 bases between the two germline ends. CDR3 bases: TGTGCCAGCAGCCCCGGACGGGTTCAGCCCCAGCATTTT. Its protein product is CASSPGRVQPQHF.